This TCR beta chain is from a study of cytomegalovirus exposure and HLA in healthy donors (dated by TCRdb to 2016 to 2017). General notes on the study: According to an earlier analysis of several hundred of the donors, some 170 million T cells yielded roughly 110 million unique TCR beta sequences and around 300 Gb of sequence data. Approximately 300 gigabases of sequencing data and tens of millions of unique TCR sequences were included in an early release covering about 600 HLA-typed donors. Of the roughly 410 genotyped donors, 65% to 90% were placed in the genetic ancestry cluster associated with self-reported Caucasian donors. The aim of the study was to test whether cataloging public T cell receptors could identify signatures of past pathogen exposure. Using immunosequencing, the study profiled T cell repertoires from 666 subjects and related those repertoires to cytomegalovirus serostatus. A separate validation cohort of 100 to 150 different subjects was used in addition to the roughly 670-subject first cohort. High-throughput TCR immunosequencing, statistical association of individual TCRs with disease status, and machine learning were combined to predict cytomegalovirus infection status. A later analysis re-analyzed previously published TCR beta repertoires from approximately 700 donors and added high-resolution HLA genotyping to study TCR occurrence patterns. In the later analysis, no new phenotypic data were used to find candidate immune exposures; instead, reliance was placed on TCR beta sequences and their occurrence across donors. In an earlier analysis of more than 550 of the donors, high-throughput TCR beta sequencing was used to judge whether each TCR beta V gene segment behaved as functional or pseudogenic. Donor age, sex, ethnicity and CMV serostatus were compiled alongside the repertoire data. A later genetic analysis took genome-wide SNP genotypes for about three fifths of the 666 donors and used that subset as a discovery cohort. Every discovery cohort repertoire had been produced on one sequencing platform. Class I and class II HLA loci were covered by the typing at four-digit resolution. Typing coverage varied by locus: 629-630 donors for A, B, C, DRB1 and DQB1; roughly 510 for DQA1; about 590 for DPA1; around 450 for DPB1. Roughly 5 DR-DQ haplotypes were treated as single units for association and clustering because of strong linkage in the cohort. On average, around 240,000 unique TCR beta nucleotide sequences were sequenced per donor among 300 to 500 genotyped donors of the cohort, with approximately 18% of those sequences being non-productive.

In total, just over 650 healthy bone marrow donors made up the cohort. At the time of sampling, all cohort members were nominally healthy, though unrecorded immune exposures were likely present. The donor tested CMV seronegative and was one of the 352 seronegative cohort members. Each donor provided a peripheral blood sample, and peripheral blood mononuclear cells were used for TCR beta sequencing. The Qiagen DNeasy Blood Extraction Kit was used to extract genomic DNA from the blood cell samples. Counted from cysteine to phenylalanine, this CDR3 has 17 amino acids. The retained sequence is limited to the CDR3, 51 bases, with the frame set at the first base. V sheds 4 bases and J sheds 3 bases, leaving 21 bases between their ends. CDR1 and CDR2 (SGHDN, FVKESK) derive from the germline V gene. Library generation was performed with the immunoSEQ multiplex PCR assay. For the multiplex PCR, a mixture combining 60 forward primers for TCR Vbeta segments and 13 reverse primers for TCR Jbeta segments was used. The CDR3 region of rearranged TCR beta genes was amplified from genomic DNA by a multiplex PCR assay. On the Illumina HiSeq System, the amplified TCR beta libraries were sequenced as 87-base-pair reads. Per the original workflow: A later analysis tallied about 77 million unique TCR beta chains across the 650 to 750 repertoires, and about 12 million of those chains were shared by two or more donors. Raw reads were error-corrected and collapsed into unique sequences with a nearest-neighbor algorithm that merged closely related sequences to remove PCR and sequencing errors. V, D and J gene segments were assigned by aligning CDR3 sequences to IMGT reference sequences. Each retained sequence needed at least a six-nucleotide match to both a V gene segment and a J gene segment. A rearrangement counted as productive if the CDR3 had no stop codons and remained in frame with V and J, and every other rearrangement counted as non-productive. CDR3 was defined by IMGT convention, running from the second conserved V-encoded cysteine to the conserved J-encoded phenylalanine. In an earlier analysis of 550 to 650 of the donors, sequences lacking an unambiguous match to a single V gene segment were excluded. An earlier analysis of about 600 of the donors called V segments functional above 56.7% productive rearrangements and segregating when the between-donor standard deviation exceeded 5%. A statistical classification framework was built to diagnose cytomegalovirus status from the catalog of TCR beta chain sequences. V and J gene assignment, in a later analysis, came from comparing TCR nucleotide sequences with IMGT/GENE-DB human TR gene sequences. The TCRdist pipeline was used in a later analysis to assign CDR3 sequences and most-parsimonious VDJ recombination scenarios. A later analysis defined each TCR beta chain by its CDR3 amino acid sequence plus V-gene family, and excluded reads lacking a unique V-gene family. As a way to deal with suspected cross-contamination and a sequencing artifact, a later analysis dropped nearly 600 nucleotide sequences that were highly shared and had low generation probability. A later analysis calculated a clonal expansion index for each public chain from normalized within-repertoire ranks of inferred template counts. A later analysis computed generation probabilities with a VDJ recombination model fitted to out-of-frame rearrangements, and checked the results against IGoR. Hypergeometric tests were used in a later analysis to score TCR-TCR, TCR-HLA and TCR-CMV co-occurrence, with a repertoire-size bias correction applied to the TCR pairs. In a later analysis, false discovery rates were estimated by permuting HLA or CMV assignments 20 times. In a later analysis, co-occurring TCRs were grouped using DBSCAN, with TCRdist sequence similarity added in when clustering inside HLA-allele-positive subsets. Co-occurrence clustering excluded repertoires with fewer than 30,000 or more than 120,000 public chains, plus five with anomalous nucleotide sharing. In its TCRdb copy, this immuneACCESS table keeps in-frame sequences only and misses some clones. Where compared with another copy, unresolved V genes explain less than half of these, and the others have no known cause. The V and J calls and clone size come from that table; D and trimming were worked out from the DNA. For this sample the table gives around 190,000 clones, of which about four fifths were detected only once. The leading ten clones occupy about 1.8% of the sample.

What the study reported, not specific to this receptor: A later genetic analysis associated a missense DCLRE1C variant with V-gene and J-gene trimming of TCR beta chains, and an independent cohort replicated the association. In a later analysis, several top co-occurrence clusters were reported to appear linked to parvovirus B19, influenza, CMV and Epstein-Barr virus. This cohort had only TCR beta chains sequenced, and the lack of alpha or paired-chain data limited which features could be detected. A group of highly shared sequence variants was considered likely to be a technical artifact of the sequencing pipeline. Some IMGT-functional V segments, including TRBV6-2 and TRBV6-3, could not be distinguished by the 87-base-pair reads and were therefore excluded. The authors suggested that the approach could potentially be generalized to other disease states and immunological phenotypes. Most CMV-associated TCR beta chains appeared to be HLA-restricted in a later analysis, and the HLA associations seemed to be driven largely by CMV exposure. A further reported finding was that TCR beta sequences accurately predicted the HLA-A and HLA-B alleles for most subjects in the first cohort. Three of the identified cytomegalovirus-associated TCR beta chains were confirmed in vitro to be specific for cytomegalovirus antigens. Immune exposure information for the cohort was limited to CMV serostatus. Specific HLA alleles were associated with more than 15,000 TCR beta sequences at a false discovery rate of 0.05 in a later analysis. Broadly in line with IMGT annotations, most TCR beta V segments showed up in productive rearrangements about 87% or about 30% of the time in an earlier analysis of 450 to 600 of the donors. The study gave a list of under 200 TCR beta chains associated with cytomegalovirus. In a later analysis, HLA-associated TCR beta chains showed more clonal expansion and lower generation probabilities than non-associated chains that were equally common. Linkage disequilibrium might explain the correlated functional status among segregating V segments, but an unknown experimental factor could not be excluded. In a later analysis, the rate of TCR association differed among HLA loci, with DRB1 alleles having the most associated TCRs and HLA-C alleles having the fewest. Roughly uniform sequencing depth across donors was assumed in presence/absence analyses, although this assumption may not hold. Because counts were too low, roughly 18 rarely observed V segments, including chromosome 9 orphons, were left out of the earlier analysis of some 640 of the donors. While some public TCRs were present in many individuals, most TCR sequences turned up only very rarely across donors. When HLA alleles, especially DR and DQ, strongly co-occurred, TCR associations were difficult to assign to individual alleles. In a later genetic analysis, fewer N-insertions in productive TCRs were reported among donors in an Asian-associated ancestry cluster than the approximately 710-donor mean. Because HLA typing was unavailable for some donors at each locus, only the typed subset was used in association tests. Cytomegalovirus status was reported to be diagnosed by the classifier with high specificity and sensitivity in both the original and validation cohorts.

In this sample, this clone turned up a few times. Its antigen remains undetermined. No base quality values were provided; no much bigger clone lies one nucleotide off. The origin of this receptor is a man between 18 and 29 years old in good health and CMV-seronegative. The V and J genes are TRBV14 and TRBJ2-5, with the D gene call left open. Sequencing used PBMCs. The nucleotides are TGTGCCAGCAGCCCCCAGGTGGGCCGTACAGACAAAGAGACCCAGTACTTC. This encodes CASSPQVGRTDKETQYF.